Only a few counts were recorded for the clone carrying this T cell receptor (beta chain). Its antigen remains unidentified. In TCRdb, the 5' RACE reads were re-called with MiXCR into one record per CDR3 protein. The sample shows about 700,000 distinct CDR3 sequences, around 17% of them seen only once. These data are taken from a study of CD8 T cells in ankylosing spondylitis. This CDR3 spans 17 amino acids. Trimming removed 5 bases from V and 2 bases from J, with 19 bases in between. The study's findings and limits: A TCR beta motif of eight or nine highly homologous variants seemed to mark ankylosing spondylitis blood. Previously reported in reactive arthritis synovial fluid and blood were some of the motif variants.

The chain is built from TRBV12-3 or TRBV12-4 and TRBJ2-1, with a tentative D call TRBD2 (6 bases). This TCR derives from a male donor with ankylosing spondylitis. Specimen: blood, either unsorted or a sorted T cell fraction (not recorded which). The CDR3 DNA is TGTGCCAGCAGTACGCCGGGCGGGGTTAAGACCTACAATGAGCAGTTCTTC. Its protein is CASSTPGGVKTYNEQFF.